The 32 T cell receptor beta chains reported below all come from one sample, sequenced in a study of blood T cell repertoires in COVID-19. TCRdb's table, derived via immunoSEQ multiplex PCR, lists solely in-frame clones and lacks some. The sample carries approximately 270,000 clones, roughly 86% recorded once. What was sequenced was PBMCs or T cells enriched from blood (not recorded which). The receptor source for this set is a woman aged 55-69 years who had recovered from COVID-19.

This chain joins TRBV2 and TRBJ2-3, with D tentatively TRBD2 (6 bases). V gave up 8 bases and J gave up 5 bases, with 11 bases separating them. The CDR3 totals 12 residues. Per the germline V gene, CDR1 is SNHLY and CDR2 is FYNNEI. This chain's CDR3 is CASPSGVDTQYF. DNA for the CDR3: TGTGCCAGCCCCTCGGGAGTAGATACGCAGTATTTT.

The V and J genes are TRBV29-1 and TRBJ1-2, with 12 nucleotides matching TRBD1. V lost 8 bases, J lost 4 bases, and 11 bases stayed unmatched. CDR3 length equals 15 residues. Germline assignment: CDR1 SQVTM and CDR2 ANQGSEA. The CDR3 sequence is CSTRDRGQGPYGYTF. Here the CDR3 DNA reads TGCAGCACAAGGGACAGGGGGCAAGGTCCCTATGGCTACACCTTC. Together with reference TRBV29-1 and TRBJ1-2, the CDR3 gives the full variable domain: SAVISQKPSRDICQRGTSLTIQCQVDSQVTMMFWYRQQPGQSLTLIATANQGSEATYESGFVIDKFPISRPNLTFSTLTVSNMSPEDSSIYLCSTRDRGQGPYGYTFGSGTRLTVV.

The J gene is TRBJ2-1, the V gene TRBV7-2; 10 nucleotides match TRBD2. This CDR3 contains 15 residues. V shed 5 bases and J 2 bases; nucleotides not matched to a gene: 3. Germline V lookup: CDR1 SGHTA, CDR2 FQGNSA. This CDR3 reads CASSPGTSAYNEQFF. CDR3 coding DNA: TGTGCCAGCAGCCCCGGGACTAGCGCCTACAATGAGCAGTTCTTC.

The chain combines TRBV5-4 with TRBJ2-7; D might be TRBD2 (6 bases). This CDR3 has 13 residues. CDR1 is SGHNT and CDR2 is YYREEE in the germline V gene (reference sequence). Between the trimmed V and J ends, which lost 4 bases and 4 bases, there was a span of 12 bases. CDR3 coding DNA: TGTGCCAGCAGCGGCGGGACTGAGTACGAGCAGTACTTC. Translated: CASSGGTEYEQYF.

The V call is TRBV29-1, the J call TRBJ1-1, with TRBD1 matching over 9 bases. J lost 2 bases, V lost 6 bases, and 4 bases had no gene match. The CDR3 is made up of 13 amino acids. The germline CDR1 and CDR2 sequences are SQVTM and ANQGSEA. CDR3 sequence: CSVGTGSNTEAFF. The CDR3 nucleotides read TGCAGCGTCGGGACAGGGTCTAACACTGAAGCTTTCTTT.

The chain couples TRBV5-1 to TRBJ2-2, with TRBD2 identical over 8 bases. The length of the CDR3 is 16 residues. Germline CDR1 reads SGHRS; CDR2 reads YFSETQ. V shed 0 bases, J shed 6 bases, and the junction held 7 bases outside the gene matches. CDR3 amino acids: CASSLAALAGAGELFF. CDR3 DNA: TGCGCCAGCAGCTTGGCAGCTCTAGCGGGTGCCGGGGAGCTGTTTTTT. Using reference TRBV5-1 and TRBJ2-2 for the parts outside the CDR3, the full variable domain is KAGVTQTPRYLIKTRGQQVTLSCSPISGHRSVSWYQQTPGQGLQFLFEYFSETQRNKGNFPGRFSGRQFSNSRSEMNVSTLELGDSALYLCASSLAALAGAGELFFGEGSRLTVL.

In nucleotides, the CDR3 is TGTGCCAGCAGCCCCCGGACTAGCGGGACTTTAGATACGCAGTATTTT. Encoded protein: CASSPRTSGTLDTQYF. The rearrangement joins TRBV11-3 to TRBJ2-3; 12 positions match TRBD2. V lost 5 bases, J lost 5 bases, and 8 bases stayed unmatched. Looked up from germline, CDR1 is SGHNT and CDR2 is YENEEA. The CDR3 loop spans 16 amino acids.

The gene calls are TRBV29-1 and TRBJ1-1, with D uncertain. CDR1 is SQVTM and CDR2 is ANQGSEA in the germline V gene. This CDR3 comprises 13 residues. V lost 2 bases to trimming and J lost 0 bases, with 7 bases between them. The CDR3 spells CSVEWTLNTEAFF. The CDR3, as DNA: TGCAGCGTTGAATGGACTTTGAACACTGAAGCTTTCTTT. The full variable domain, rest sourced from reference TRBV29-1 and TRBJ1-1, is SAVISQKPSRDICQRGTSLTIQCQVDSQVTMMFWYRQQPGQSLTLIATANQGSEATYESGFVIDKFPISRPNLTFSTLTVSNMSPEDSSIYLCSVEWTLNTEAFFGQGTRLTVV.

CDR3 protein: CASSGEPDQETQYF. The CDR3, as DNA: TGTGCCAGCAGCGGAGAACCTGACCAAGAGACCCAGTACTTC. This chain connects TRBV9 to TRBJ2-5; D is unclear. V gave up 3 bases and J gave up 0 bases, with 9 bases separating them. This CDR3 is 14 amino acids long. CDR1 SGDLS and CDR2 YYNGEE come from the germline V gene.

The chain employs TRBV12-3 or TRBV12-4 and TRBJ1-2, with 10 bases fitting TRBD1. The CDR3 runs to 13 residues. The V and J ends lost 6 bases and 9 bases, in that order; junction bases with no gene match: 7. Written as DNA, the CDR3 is TGTGCCAGCAGCACCAGGACAGGGGGTCGCTACACCTTC. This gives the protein CASSTRTGGRYTF.

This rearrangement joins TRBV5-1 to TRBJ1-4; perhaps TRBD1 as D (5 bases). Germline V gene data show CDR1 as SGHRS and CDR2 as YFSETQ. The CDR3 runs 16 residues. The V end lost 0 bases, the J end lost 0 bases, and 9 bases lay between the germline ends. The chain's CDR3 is CASSLGRDATNEKLFF. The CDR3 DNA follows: TGCGCCAGCAGCTTGGGCAGGGATGCAACTAATGAAAAACTGTTTTTT.

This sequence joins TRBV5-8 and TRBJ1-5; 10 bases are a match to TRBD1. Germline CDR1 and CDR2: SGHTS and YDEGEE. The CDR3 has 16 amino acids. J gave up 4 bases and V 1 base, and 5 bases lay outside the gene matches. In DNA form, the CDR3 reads TGTGCCAGCAGCTTGTCCCGGGACAGGGGTAATCAGCCCCAGCATTTT. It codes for CASSLSRDRGNQPQHF.

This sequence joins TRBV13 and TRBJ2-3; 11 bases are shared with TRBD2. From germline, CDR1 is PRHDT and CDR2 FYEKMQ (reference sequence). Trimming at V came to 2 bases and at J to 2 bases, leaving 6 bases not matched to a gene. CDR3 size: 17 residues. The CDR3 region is CASSLRLAGGATDTQYF. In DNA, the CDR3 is TGTGCCAGCAGCTTAAGGCTAGCGGGGGGCGCCACAGATACGCAGTATTTT. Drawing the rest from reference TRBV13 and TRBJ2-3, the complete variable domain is AAGVIQSPRHLIKEKRETATLKCYPIPRHDTVYWYQQGPGQDPQFLISFYEKMQSDKGSIPDRFSAQQFSDYHSELNMSSLELGDSALYFCASSLRLAGGATDTQYFGPGTRLTVL.

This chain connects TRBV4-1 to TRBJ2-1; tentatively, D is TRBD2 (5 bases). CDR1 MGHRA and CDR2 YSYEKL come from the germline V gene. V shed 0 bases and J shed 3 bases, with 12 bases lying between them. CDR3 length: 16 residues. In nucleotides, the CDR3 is TGCGCCAGCAGCCAAGATCAACAGCGGAACTACAATGAGCAGTTCTTC. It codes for CASSQDQQRNYNEQFF.

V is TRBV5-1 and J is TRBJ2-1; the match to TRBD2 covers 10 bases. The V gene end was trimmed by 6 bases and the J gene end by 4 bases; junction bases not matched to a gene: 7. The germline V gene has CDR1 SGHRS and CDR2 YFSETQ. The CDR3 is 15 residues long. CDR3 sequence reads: CASTPGAGGYNEQFF. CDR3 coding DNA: TGCGCCAGCACCCCCGGAGCGGGAGGGTACAATGAGCAGTTCTTC.

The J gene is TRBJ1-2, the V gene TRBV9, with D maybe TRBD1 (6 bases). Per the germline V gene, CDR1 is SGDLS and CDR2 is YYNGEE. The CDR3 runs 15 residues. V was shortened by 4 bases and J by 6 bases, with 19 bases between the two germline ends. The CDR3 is CASSPSHQGQDGYTF. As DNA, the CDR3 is TGTGCCAGCAGCCCTTCCCACCAGGGGCAGGATGGCTACACCTTC.

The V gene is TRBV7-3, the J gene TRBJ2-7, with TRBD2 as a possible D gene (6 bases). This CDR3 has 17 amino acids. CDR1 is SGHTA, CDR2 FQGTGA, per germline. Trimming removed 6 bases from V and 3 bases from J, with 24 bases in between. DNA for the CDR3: TGTGCCAGCAGTCCTACAGGAGGGCCCCCCGCCAACTACGAGCAGTACTTC. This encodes CASSPTGGPPANYEQYF.

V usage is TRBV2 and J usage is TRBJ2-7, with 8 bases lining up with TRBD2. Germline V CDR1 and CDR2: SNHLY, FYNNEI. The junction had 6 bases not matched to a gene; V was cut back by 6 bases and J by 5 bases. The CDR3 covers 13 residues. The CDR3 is CASRTTSANEQYF. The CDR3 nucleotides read TGTGCCAGCAGGACGACTAGCGCCAACGAGCAGTACTTC.

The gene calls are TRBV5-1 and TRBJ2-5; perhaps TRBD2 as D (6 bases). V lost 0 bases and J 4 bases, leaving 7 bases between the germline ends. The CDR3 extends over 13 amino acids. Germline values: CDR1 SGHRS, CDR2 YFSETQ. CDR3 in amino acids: CASSLGGGETQYF. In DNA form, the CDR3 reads TGCGCCAGCAGCTTGGGGGGAGGAGAGACCCAGTACTTC.

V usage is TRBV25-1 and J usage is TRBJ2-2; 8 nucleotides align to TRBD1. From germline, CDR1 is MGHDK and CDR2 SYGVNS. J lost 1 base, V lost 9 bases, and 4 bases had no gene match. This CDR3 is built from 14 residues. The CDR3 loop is CASQGAGNTGELFF. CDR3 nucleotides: TGTGCCAGTCAGGGGGCGGGGAACACCGGGGAGCTGTTTTTT. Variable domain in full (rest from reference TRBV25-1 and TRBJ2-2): EADIYQTPRYLVIGTGKKITLECSQTMGHDKMYWYQQDPGMELHLIHYSYGVNSTEKGDLSSESTVSRIRTEHFPLTLESARPSHTSQYLCASQGAGNTGELFFGEGSRLTVL.

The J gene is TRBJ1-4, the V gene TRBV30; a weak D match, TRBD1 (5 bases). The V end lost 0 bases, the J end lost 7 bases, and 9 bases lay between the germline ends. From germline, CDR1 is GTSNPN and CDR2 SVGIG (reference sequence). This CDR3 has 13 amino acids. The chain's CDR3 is CAWSVGEGEKLFF. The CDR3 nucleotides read TGTGCCTGGAGTGTGGGGGAGGGTGAAAAACTGTTTTTT.

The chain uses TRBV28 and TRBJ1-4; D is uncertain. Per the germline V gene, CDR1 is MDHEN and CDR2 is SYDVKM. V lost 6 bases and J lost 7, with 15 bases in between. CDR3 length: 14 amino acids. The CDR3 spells CASRPLGSGEKLFF. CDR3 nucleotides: TGTGCCAGCAGGCCGCTCGGGAGCGGTGAAAAACTGTTTTTT.

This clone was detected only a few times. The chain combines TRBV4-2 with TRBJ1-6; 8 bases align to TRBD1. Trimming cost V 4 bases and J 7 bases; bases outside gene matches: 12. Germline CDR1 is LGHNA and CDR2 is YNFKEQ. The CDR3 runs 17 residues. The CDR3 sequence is CASSPLPGTGRNSPLHF. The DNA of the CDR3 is TGTGCCAGCAGCCCCCTCCCCGGGACAGGTCGGAATTCACCCCTCCACTTT.

CDR3: CASSLGGGGPQHF. CDR3 in DNA: TGTGCCAGCAGCCTTGGGGGAGGGGGTCCCCAGCATTTT. The V call is TRBV3-1 (or the pseudogene TRBV3-2), the J call TRBJ1-5, with D possibly TRBD1 on 6 matching bases. The V end was cut by 4 bases, the J end by 10 bases, with 14 bases between. Germline-derived CDR1 and CDR2 are LGHDT and YNNKEL (reference sequence). The CDR3 runs to 13 residues.

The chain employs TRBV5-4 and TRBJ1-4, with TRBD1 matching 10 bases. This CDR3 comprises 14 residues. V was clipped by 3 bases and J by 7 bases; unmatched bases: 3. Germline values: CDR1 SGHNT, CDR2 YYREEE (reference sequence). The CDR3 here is CASSWDRGSEKLFF. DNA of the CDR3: TGTGCCAGCAGCTGGGACAGGGGTAGTGAAAAACTGTTTTTT.

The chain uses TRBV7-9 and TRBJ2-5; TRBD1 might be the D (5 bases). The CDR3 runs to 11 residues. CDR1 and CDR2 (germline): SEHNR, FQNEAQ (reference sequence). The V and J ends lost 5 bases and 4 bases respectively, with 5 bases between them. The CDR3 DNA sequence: TGTGCCAGCAGCCAGGGAGAGACCCAGTACTTC. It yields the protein CASSQGETQYF.

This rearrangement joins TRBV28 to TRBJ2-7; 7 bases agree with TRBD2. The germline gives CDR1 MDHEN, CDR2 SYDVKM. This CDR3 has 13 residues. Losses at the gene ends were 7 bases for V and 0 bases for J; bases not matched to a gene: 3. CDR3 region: CASNPGGSYEQYF. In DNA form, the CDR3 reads TGTGCCAGCAACCCGGGAGGCTCCTACGAGCAGTACTTC.

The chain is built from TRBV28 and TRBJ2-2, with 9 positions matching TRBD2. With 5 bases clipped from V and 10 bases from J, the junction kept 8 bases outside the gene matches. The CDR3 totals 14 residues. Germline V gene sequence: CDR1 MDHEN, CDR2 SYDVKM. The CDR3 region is CASSGPSGAEELFF. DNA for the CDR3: TGTGCCAGCAGTGGTCCTAGCGGGGCGGAGGAGCTGTTTTTT.

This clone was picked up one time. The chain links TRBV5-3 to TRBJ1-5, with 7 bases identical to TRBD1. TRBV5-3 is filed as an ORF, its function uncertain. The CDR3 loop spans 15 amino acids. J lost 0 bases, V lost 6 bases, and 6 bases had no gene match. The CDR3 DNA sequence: TGTGCCAGAATTAGGGACAGTAATAGCAATCAGCCCCAGCATTTT. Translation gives CARIRDSNSNQPQHF.

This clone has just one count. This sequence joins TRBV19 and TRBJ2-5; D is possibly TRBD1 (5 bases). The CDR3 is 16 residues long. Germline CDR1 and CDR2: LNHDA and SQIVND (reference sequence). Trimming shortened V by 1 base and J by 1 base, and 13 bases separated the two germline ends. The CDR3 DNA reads TGTGCCAGTAGTATAGCGACGCAGGGTCCCCAAGAGACCCAGTACTTC. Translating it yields CASSIATQGPQETQYF.

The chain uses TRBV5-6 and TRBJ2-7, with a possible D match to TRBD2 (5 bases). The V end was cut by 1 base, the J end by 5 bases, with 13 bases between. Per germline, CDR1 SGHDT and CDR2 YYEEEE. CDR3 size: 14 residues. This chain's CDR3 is CASSLRGRRHEQYF. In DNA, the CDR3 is TGTGCCAGCAGCTTGCGAGGGAGAAGGCACGAGCAGTACTTC.

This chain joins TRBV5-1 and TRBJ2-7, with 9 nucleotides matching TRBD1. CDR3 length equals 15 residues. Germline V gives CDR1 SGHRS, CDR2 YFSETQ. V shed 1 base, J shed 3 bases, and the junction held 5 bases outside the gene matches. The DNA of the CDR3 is TGCGCCAGCAGCTTGTTTGGGACAGGGCACTACGAGCAGTACTTC. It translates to CASSLFGTGHYEQYF.